This record looks at one TCR beta chain sequence and its context. Its antigen is currently not known. The record has no base qualities; no much larger clone is one base away. Library preparation was by 5' RACE. TCRdb records Illumina HiSeq 2000 as the sequencer. Template switching introduced a universal primer binding site; the final cDNA contained a unique molecular identifier, enabling accurate counting of TCR cDNA molecules. Specific primers in the conserved constant-segment region were used to synthesize first-strand cDNA for the TCR alpha and beta chains. To control for contamination, every cDNA library was double barcoded, receiving both a SMART-Mk sample barcode and Illumina barcodes. Two successive PCR steps introduced TruSeq adapter sequences along with Illumina sample barcodes. Sequencing of the TCR alpha and beta cDNA libraries was done on the Illumina HiSeq platform using custom primers. In the source study's methods: Unique molecular identifiers were extracted from raw reads with MiGEC, and CDR3 positions were determined with MiXCR. Recombination models were inferred per individual with the repgenHMM and IGoR tools using an EM algorithm. The tcR package in R was used for shared clonotype analysis, with sharing normalized by the product of cloneset sizes. To study raw recombination free of thymic and clonal selection effects, out-of-frame nonproductive sequences were analyzed. TCRdb ran its own pipeline on the public reads, namely fastp trimming at Q25 and MiXCR clone calling, and kept in-frame beta chains. Identical CDR3 protein sequences are pooled into one entry, listed with their most common genes and DNA. TCRdb assigned the V and J calls; the authors' analysis was not used. Across this sample there are about 470,000 distinct CDR3 sequences, with more than 20% seen only once. Around 3% of the sample comes from the top ten.

All donors were healthy Caucasians. Three pairs of female monozygotic twins, all aged roughly 18 to 30 years, made up the twin cohort. Positive isolation kits from Invitrogen were used to isolate CD4+ and CD8+ T cell populations. The data were taken from a study of identical twins (dated by TCRdb to the mid-2010s). About the study as a whole: To test whether fetal clonotypes persist, the study used deep sequencing on TCR alpha and beta repertoires from monozygotic twins, unrelated adults of various ages, and cord blood. To rule out contamination, replicate twin experiments were performed at different times with different library preparation protocols. What the work shows at the level of the full study, not this receptor alone: Abundant cord blood beta clonotypes had fewer insertions, young adult naive repertoires showed a similar but weaker trend, and memory repertoires showed no such trend. In monozygotic twins, recombination models systematically underestimated out-of-frame TCR alpha sharing, but the models matched the sharing seen between unrelated individuals. Because the same donors could not be followed over many years, the conclusions relied on cross-sectional statistical analysis. In beta out-of-frame sequences, excess twin sharing was weaker, because having fewer shared sequences lowered the signal-to-noise ratio. Compared with coincidental sharing between unrelated individuals, out-of-frame TCR alpha sequences shared between twins showed an excess of sequences with low generation probability. Zero-insertion analyses could be partly confounded by invariant T cells such as MAIT and iNKT, though diverse VJ usage argued against such confounding for most clonotypes.

Relative to germline, V is 6 bases shorter and J is 3 bases shorter, with 15 bases between their ends. The germline V gene yields KGHSH for CDR1 and LQKENI for CDR2. The CDR3 has 14 amino acids, counting the end cysteine and phenylalanine. The read is trimmed to its CDR3 DNA, 42 bases read in frame from base 1. In addition, the sample was reused for a study of T cells expressing NK-cell markers. Drawing on the second study: Under ten donors provided sorted CD3+CD56+NKG2C+, CD3+CD56+NKG2C- and CD3+CD56-NKG2C+ T-cell subsets, whose TCR beta-chain repertoires were profiled. Of the eight sequenced donors, seven were found to be HCMV-seropositive and one was found to be HCMV-seronegative. In several experiments an anti-gammadeltaTCR antibody was added to restrict sorting to alphabetaTCR-expressing T cells. In six donors, the dominant CD3+CD56+NKG2C+ clonotypes ranked among the top 10 CD8+ clonotypes, making up roughly 1.0-7.0% of CD8+ T cells. Those dominant clonotypes were again the most abundant among CD3+CD56-NKG2C+ cells in a few donors, at about 25-65%. Whether the expanded NKG2C-expressing T cell clones were specific for HCMV antigens remained unclear. The eight sequenced donors were randomly selected healthy volunteers, three men and five women. HCMV-specific IgG was detected in serum with a commercial ELISA kit to determine HCMV serostatus. Reads were demultiplexed and grouped by UMI with MIGEC, and clonotypes were assembled and quantified with MiTCR. To remove erroneous sequences, TCR cDNA sequences were retained only when supported by two or more reads. Downstream repertoire analysis used the tcR package, and clonotypes were matched across fractions by CDR3 nucleotide sequence plus V segment. VDJmatch was used to annotate antigen specificity against VDJdb, with one amino acid substitution in CDR3 allowed.

Material for sequencing was CD4+ T cells sorted from blood. The rearranged chain carries TRBV18 and TRBJ2-7; the D gene is possibly TRBD1, with 5 bases matching. The sequence derives from a woman aged 18 to 35 in good health. The DNA reads TGTGCCAGCTCGCCGTCTGGACAAATCTACGAGCAGTACTTC. Its product reads: CASSPSGQIYEQYF.